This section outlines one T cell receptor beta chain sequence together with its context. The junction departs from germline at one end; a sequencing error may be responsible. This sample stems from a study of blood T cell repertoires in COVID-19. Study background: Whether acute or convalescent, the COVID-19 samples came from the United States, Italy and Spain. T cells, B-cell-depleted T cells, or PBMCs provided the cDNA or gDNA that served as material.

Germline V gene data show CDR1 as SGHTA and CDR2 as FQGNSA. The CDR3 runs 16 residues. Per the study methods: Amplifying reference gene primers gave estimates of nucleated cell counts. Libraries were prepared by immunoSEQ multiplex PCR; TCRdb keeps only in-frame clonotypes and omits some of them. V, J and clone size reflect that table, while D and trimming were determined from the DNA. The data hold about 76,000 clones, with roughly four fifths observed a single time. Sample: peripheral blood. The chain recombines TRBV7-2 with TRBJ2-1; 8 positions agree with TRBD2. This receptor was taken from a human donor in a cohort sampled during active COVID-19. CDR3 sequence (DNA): TGTGCCAGCAGCCTAGCGGGCCTCCCGAGGGGGAATGAGCAGTTCTTC. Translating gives CASSLAGLPRGNEQFF.